The present T cell receptor (beta chain) was sequenced within a study of shared clonotypes between healthy human individuals. Naive CD8 cells lacked CD45RO and underwent positive selection for CCR7, leaving out terminally differentiated effector memory CD45RA+ cells. The CDR3 runs 17 residues. The trim removed 4 bases at V and 5 bases at J, leaving 18 bases unmatched. Germline loops: CDR1 SGHDT, CDR2 YYEEEE. TCRdb's copy holds only in-frame clones and misses some; the assay was immunoSEQ multiplex PCR. The repertoire has approximately 810,000 clones, 85% to 95% of them found once; the top ten carry around 24%.

V gene TRBV5-6 combines with J gene TRBJ2-7, with 7 bases matching TRBD1. The receptor was isolated from a man aged 25 to 40 in good health. The sample was naive CD8+ T cells sorted from blood. This CDR3 is CASSRGQVIIPPNEQYF. DNA for the CDR3: TGTGCCAGCAGCCGTGGACAGGTCATTATCCCTCCTAACGAGCAGTACTTC.